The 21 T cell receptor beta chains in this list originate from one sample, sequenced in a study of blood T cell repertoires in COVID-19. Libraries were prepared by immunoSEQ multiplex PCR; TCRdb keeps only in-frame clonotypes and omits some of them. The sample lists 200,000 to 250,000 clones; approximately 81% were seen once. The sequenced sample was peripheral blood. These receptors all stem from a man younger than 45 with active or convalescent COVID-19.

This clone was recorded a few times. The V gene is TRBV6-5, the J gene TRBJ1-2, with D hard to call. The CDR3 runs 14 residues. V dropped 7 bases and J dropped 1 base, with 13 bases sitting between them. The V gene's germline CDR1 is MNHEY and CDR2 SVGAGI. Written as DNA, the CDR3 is TGTGCCAGCACGACACGGTTCTTTAACTATGGCTACACCTTC. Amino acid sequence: CASTTRFFNYGYTF.

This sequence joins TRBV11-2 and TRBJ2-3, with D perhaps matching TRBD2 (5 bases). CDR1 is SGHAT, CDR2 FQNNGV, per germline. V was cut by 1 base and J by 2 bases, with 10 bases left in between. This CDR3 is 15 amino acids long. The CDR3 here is CASSLVDGLTDTQYF. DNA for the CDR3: TGTGCCAGCAGCTTAGTGGACGGACTCACAGATACGCAGTATTTT.

CDR3: CASSSPAASTRSNQPQHF. CDR3 coding DNA: TGTGCCAGCAGCTCCCCCGCTGCCAGCACCAGGAGCAATCAGCCCCAGCATTTT. The chain has TRBV7-8 and TRBJ1-5; no clear D. This CDR3 contains 18 residues. The V end lost 4 bases, the J end lost 1 base, and 20 bases lay between the germline ends. CDR1 and CDR2 (germline): SGHVS, FQNEAQ.

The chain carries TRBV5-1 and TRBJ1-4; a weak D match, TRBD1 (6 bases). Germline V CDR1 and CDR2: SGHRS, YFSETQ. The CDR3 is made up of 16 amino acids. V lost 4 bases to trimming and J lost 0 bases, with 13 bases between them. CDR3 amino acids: CASSPWDITTNEKLFF. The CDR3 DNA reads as TGCGCCAGCAGCCCCTGGGACATAACAACTAATGAAAAACTGTTTTTT.

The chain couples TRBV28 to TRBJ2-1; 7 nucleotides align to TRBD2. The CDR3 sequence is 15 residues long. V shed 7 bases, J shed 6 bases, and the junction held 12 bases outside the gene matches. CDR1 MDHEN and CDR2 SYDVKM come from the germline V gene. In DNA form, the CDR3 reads TGTGCCAGCAACGCCGGGGGGACCTTAGGCAATGAGCAGTTCTTC. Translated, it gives CASNAGGTLGNEQFF.

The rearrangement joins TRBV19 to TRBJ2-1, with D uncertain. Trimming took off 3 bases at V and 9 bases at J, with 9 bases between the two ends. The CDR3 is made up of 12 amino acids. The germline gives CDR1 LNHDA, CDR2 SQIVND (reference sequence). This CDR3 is CASSILRGEQFF. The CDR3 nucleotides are TGTGCCAGTAGTATTCTACGCGGTGAGCAGTTCTTC.

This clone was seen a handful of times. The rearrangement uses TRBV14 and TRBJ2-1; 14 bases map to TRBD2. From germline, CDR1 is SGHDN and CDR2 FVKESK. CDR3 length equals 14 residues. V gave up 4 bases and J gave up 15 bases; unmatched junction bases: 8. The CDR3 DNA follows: TGTGCCAGCAGCCGCTCGGGACTAGCGGGGGAACTGTTCTTC. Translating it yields CASSRSGLAGELFF. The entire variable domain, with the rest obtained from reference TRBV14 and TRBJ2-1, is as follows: EAGVTQFPSHSVIEKGQTVTLRCDPISGHDNLYWYRRVMGKEIKFLLHFVKESKQDESGMPNNRFLAERTGGTYSTLKVQPAELEDSGVYFCASSRSGLAGELFFGPGTRLTVL.

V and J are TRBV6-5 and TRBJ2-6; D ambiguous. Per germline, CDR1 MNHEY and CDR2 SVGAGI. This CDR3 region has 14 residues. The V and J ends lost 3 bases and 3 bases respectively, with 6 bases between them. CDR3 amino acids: CASSYSRGANVLTF. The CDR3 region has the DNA TGTGCCAGCAGTTATTCCCGTGGGGCCAACGTCCTGACTTTC.

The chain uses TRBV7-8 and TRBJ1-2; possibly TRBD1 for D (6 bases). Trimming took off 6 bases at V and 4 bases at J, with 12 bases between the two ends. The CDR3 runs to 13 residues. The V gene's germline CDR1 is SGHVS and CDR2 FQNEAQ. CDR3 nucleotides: TGTGCCAGCAGGGAAGGGGGGGGCTATGGCTACACCTTC. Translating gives CASREGGGYGYTF.

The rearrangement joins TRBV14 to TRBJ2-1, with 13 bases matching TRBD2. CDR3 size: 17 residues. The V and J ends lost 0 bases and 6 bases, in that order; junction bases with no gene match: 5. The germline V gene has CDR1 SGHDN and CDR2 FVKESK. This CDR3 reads CASSQDGLAGVLNEQFF. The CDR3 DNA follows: TGTGCCAGCAGCCAAGATGGACTAGCGGGAGTTCTCAATGAGCAGTTCTTC.

For the CDR3, the DNA is TGTGCCAGCAGCTACGCACCGGGACTCACATACAATGAGCAGTTCTTC. Its protein product is CASSYAPGLTYNEQFF. The chain joins TRBV7-2 to TRBJ2-1, with a tentative D call TRBD2 (6 bases). This CDR3 has 16 residues. Trimming took 4 bases from V and 4 from J, leaving 17 bases between them. In germline, CDR1 is SGHTA, CDR2 FQGNSA. Based on the CDR3 plus reference TRBV7-2 and TRBJ2-1, the full variable domain is GAGVSQSPSNKVTEKGKDVELRCDPISGHTALYWYRQSLGQGLEFLIYFQGNSAPDKSGLPSDRFSAERTGGSVSTLTIQRTQQEDSAVYLCASSYAPGLTYNEQFFGPGTRLTVL.

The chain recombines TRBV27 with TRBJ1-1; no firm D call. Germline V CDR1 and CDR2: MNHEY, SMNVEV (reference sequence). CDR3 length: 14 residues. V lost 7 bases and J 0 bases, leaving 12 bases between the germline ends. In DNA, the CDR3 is TGTGCCAGCACTCCTGTCGGGGTGAACACTGAAGCTTTCTTT. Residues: CASTPVGVNTEAFF.

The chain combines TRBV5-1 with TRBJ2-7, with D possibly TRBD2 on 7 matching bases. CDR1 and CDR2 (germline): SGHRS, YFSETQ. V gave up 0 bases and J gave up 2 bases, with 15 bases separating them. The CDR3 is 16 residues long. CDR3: CASSLAAGRGTYEQYF. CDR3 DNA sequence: TGCGCCAGCAGCTTGGCGGCAGGGAGGGGGACCTACGAGCAGTACTTC.

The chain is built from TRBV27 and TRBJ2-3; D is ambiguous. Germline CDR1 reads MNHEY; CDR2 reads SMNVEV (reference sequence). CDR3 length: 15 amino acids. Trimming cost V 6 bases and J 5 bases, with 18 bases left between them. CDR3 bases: TGTGCCAGCAGCCTCAGTTTCCCGCCAAGAGATACGCAGTATTTT. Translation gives CASSLSFPPRDTQYF.

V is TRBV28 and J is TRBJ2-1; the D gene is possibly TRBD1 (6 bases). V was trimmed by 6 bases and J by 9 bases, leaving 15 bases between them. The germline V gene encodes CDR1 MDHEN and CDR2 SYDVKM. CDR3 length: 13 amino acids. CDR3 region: CASRPDRLREQFF. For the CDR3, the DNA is TGTGCCAGCAGACCCGACAGGTTACGTGAGCAGTTCTTC.

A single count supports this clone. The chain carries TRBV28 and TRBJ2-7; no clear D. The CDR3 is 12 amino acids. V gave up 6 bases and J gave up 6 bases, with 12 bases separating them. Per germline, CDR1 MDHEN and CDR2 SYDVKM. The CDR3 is CASSPRRAEQYF. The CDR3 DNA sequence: TGTGCCAGCAGCCCCCGTCGAGCCGAGCAGTACTTC.

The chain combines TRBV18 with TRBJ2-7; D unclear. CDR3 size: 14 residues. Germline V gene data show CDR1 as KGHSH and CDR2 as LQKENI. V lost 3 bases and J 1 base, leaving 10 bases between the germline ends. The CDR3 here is CASSPAVISYEQYF. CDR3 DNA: TGTGCCAGCTCACCGGCTGTGATTTCCTACGAGCAGTACTTC.

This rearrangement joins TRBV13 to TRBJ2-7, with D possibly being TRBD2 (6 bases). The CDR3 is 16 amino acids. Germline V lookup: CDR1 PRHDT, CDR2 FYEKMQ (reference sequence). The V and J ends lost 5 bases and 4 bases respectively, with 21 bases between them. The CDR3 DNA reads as TGTGCCAGCAGCCCCCGTCCGACTAGTGGCCCTTACGAGCAGTACTTC. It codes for CASSPRPTSGPYEQYF.

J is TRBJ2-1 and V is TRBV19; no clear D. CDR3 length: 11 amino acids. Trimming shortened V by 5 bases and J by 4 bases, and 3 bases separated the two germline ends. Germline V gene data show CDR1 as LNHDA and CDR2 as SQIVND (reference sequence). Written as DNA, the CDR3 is TGTGCCAGTAGTGTATACAATGAGCAGTTCTTC. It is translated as CASSVYNEQFF.

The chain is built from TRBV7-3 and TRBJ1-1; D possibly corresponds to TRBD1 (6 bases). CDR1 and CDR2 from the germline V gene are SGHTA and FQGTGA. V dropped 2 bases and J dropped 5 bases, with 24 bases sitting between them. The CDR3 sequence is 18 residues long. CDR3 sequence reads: CASSLFAMTGVFPTEAFF. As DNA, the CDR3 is TGTGCCAGCAGCTTATTTGCGATGACAGGTGTTTTTCCTACTGAAGCTTTCTTT.

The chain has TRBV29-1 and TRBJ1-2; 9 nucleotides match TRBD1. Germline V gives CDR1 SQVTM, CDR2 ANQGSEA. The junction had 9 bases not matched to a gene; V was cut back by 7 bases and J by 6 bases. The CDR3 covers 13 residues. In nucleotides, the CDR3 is TGCAGCGCCGGGACAGGGTACGTCGATGGCTACACCTTC. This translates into CSAGTGYVDGYTF.